This T cell receptor beta chain was sequenced in a study of T cells in Graves' hyperthyroidism and ophthalmopathy. Each 10 ml fresh peripheral blood draw supplied the PBMCs. Germline CDR1 MNHEY, CDR2 SMNVEV (reference sequence). This CDR3 is 14 amino acids long. Trimming took 4 bases from V and 4 from J, leaving 12 bases between them. Template material for amplifying TCR beta CDR3 regions consisted of RNA transcripts. The HTBI primer set drove a first-round RT-PCR of the TCR CDR3. Via MiXCR, TCRdb re-called the multiplex PCR reads, giving one row per CDR3 protein. The table lists hundreds of thousands of distinct CDR3 sequences, roughly 14% of them singletons.

Material: blood. The chain carries TRBV27 and TRBJ2-3; the D gene could be TRBD1 or TRBD2 (5 bases each). The receptor was isolated from a man in his late teens or twenties with Graves' ophthalmopathy. CDR3 sequence (DNA): TGTGCCAGCAGTTACGGGGCGTCATCAGATACGCAGTATTTT. Amino acid sequence: CASSYGASSDTQYF.